Below are 32 T cell receptor beta chains sequenced from a single sample in a study of blood T cell repertoires in COVID-19. TCRdb's table, derived via immunoSEQ multiplex PCR, lists solely in-frame clones and lacks some. The data show roughly 400,000 clones, with nearly 90% seen just once and approximately 2% held by the top ten. Sequencing was performed on PBMCs or T cells enriched from blood (not recorded which). These receptors came from a woman between 35 and 50 years old with acute COVID-19.

The CDR3 coding sequence is TGTGCCAGTAGTATATCCCATGGCACTCCGACTGAATTCGATGGCTACACCTTC. Its translation: CASSISHGTPTEFDGYTF. The genes are TRBV19 and TRBJ1-2; D is ambiguous. Germline-derived CDR1 and CDR2 are LNHDA and SQIVND (reference sequence). The CDR3 loop spans 18 amino acids. The V end lost 2 bases, the J end lost 6 bases, and 25 bases lay between the germline ends.

The chain has TRBV7-2 and TRBJ1-3; weak D call: TRBD1 (5 bases). Germline V gene data show CDR1 as SGHTA and CDR2 as FQGNSA. Trimming removed 2 bases from V and 10 bases from J, with 9 bases in between. The CDR3 runs to 12 residues. CDR3 protein: CASSLLGDTIYF. The CDR3 region has the DNA TGTGCCAGCAGCTTATTAGGGGATACCATATATTTT.

This chain uses TRBV27 with TRBJ2-1; weak D call: TRBD2 (5 bases). The CDR3 spans 14 residues. CDR1 and CDR2 (germline): MNHEY, SMNVEV (reference sequence). V was clipped by 4 bases and J by 7 bases, with 14 bases between them. The CDR3 nucleotides are TGTGCCAGCAGTTCAGGAAATTCGGGAAATGAGCAGTTCTTC. Its protein product is CASSSGNSGNEQFF.

The chain recombines TRBV7-2 with TRBJ1-2; D possibly corresponds to TRBD1 (5 bases). The CDR3 has 15 residues. V was trimmed by 1 base and J by 0 bases, leaving 9 bases between them. CDR1 is SGHTA, CDR2 FQGNSA, per germline. The CDR3 coding sequence is TGTGCCAGCAGCTTAGTGGGGGGGGCTAACTATGGCTACACCTTC. This encodes CASSLVGGANYGYTF.

The V gene is TRBV11-3, the J gene TRBJ2-3; 10 bases align to TRBD1. Germline CDR1 and CDR2: SGHNT and YENEEA. This CDR3 region has 15 residues. Trimming cost V 5 bases and J 6 bases; bases outside gene matches: 8. The CDR3 DNA reads as TGTGCCAGCAGCAAGGGGGGACAGGGGTTCGATACGCAGTATTTT. It yields the protein CASSKGGQGFDTQYF.

The chain recombines TRBV9 with TRBJ2-7; 9 bases line up with TRBD1. Germline CDR1 SGDLS, CDR2 YYNGEE. V was pared by 7 bases and J by 2 bases, with 4 bases of the junction left unmatched. The length of the CDR3 is 13 residues. CDR3 loop: CASGTGIPYEQYF. CDR3 in DNA: TGTGCCAGCGGGACAGGGATTCCCTACGAGCAGTACTTC.

The chain joins TRBV6-5 to TRBJ2-7, with D maybe TRBD2 (5 bases). Per the germline V gene, CDR1 is MNHEY and CDR2 is SVGAGI. Trimming shortened V by 5 bases and J by 6 bases, and 14 bases separated the two germline ends. The CDR3 is made up of 13 amino acids. The CDR3, as DNA: TGTGCCAGCAGTCCCCTTACAAGCGGCGAGCAGTACTTC. Residues: CASSPLTSGEQYF.

J is TRBJ1-2 and V is TRBV18, with a tentative D call TRBD1 (5 bases). The CDR3 length is 14 residues. Germline CDR1 reads KGHSH; CDR2 reads LQKENI. The V and J ends lost 3 bases and 4 bases respectively, with 12 bases between them. The CDR3 nucleotides are TGTGCCAGCTCACCGGCGGACACGGGCTATGGCTACACCTTC. It is translated as CASSPADTGYGYTF.

The sample holds one count of this clone. This chain joins TRBV6-5 and TRBJ2-1; possibly TRBD2 for D (7 bases). The length of the CDR3 is 15 residues. Germline values: CDR1 MNHEY, CDR2 SVGAGI. The V gene lost 6 bases and the J gene lost 0 bases, with 12 bases spanning the gap. CDR3 nucleotide sequence: TGTGCCAGCAGAAGGGGGGGGTACTCCTACAATGAGCAGTTCTTC. Its translation is CASRRGGYSYNEQFF.

This chain joins TRBV4-1 and TRBJ1-1; D call uncertain. CDR1 is MGHRA, CDR2 YSYEKL, per germline. The CDR3 contains 14 residues. Trimming shortened V by 1 base and J by 2 bases, and 8 bases separated the two germline ends. The CDR3 DNA sequence: TGCGCCAGCAGCCAAGGCCTGGCCAACACTGAAGCTTTCTTT. Its translation: CASSQGLANTEAFF.

This clone was seen a few times. This rearrangement joins TRBV19 to TRBJ1-2; perhaps TRBD1 as D (5 bases). The CDR3 extends over 16 amino acids. Trimming removed 5 bases at V and 0 bases at J, with 16 bases between. The germline gives CDR1 LNHDA, CDR2 SQIVND (reference sequence). CDR3 in amino acids: CASSGAGIEANYGYTF. The CDR3 DNA is TGTGCCAGTAGTGGGGCAGGGATTGAAGCTAACTATGGCTACACCTTC. The full variable domain, its missing parts supplied by reference TRBV19 and TRBJ1-2, is DGGITQSPKYLFRKEGQNVTLSCEQNLNHDAMYWYRQDPGQGLRLIYYSQIVNDFQKGDIAEGYSVSREKKESFPLTVTSAQKNPTAFYLCASSGAGIEANYGYTFGSGTRLTVV.

The genes are TRBV2 and TRBJ1-1; tentative D call: TRBD1 (5 bases). CDR1 SNHLY and CDR2 FYNNEI come from the germline V gene. Trimming cost V 5 bases and J 12 bases, with 13 bases left between them. The CDR3 has 11 residues. The CDR3 loop is CASSSQGGPFF. The DNA for the CDR3 is TGTGCCAGCAGTTCTCAGGGTGGGCCTTTCTTT.

This clone was picked up one time. The chain carries TRBV6-5 and TRBJ2-7; 8 nucleotides line up with TRBD1. CDR1 MNHEY and CDR2 SVGAGI come from the germline V gene. This CDR3 has 14 residues. With V trimmed by 4 bases and J by 2 bases, 4 bases remained unmatched. The CDR3 region is CASSWGTGTYEQYF. The CDR3 DNA follows: TGTGCCAGCAGTTGGGGGACAGGAACCTACGAGCAGTACTTC.

The gene calls are TRBV19 and TRBJ1-1; tentative D call: TRBD1 (6 bases). Germline lookup yields CDR1 LNHDA and CDR2 SQIVND (reference sequence). V was trimmed by 3 bases and J by 7 bases, leaving 12 bases between them. The CDR3 consists of 13 residues. The CDR3 region has the DNA TGTGCCAGTAGTATGGGGGGGGCCCTTGAAGCTTTCTTT. Its protein product is CASSMGGALEAFF.

This chain links TRBV7-9 with TRBJ1-1; 7 bases agree with TRBD1. Losses at the gene ends were 5 bases for V and 5 bases for J; bases not matched to a gene: 11. The CDR3 consists of 15 residues. Germline values: CDR1 SEHNR, CDR2 FQNEAQ (reference sequence). The CDR3 DNA reads as TGTGCCAGCAGCCCAAGACAGGGTGGGGAGACTGAAGCTTTCTTT. This gives the protein CASSPRQGGETEAFF.

The sample holds one count of this clone. The chain is built from TRBV14 and TRBJ2-5; TRBD1 is a possible D gene (6 bases). The germline V and J ends were trimmed by 0 bases and 0 bases, with 14 bases remaining between them. Germline V CDR1 and CDR2: SGHDN, FVKESK. The CDR3 covers 17 residues. CDR3: CASSQDEAGVHQETQYF. In DNA form, the CDR3 reads TGTGCCAGCAGCCAAGATGAGGCAGGGGTCCACCAAGAGACCCAGTACTTC.

The chain recombines TRBV7-9 with TRBJ1-2; D possibly corresponds to TRBD1 (6 bases). Germline V lookup: CDR1 SEHNR, CDR2 FQNEAQ (reference sequence). Between the trimmed V and J ends, which lost 8 bases and 5 bases, there was a span of 21 bases. CDR3 length: 15 amino acids. CDR3: CASEGGGALGYGYTF. In DNA, the CDR3 is TGTGCCAGCGAAGGTGGGGGGGCGCTTGGTTATGGCTACACCTTC.

The V and J genes are TRBV19 and TRBJ2-3; 9 nucleotides align to TRBD1. Germline values: CDR1 LNHDA, CDR2 SQIVND (reference sequence). The V gene end was trimmed by 8 bases and the J gene end by 6 bases; junction bases not matched to a gene: 9. The CDR3 extends over 14 amino acids. The CDR3 loop reads CASARTGAGDTQYF. The CDR3 nucleotides read TGTGCCAGTGCTAGGACAGGGGCGGGGGATACGCAGTATTTT.

J is TRBJ1-4 and V is TRBV14; no definite D call. Germline loops: CDR1 SGHDN, CDR2 FVKESK. The V end lost 2 bases, the J end lost 8 bases, and 21 bases lay between the germline ends. The CDR3 has 17 residues. CDR3 residues: CASSQQMLPGDGEKLFF. Here the CDR3 DNA reads TGTGCCAGCAGCCAACAGATGTTACCGGGAGACGGCGAAAAACTGTTTTTT.

This chain connects TRBV6-5 to TRBJ1-2; no clear D. The CDR3 is 13 amino acids. Trimming took 8 bases from V and 2 from J, leaving 12 bases between them. CDR1 is MNHEY, CDR2 SVGAGI, per germline. The CDR3 spells CASGRQANYGYTF. CDR3 sequence (DNA): TGTGCCAGCGGTAGGCAGGCCAACTATGGCTACACCTTC.

Points on this clone: One end of the junction varies from germline; a read error may be responsible. This chain uses TRBV6-5 with TRBJ1-2, with 7 bases fitting TRBD1. In germline, CDR1 is MNHEY, CDR2 SVGAGI. The CDR3 loop spans 14 amino acids. CDR3 amino acids: CASSHSTGVSGYTF. CDR3 DNA: TGTGCCAGCAGTCACTCAACAGGGGTATCGGGCTACACCTTC.

The V gene is TRBV2, the J gene TRBJ2-3, with no clear D. Germline CDR1 and CDR2: SNHLY and FYNNEI. Trimming shortened V by 7 bases and J by 2 bases, and 13 bases separated the two germline ends. The length of the CDR3 is 14 residues. The CDR3 reads CASTPGSYTDTQYF. DNA of the CDR3: TGTGCCAGCACCCCCGGGTCCTACACAGATACGCAGTATTTT.

CDR3 sequence: CASSAGGNSNQPQHF. CDR3 nucleotides: TGTGCCAGCAGTGCTGGCGGGAATAGCAATCAGCCCCAGCATTTT. The rearrangement links TRBV2 to TRBJ1-5; D unclear. Trimming removed 4 bases at V and 0 bases at J, with 10 bases between. Looked up from germline, CDR1 is SNHLY and CDR2 is FYNNEI. The CDR3 totals 15 residues.

The gene calls are TRBV5-1 and TRBJ2-3; 7 bases agree with TRBD1. Germline CDR1 reads SGHRS; CDR2 reads YFSETQ. The junction had 14 bases not matched to a gene; V was cut back by 2 bases and J by 5 bases. The CDR3 contains 17 residues. The CDR3 coding sequence is TGCGCCAGCAGCTTACCCCCTACAGGGGTGGGGTTAGATACGCAGTATTTT. The encoded protein is CASSLPPTGVGLDTQYF.

This chain joins TRBV5-1 and TRBJ1-3; a weak D match, TRBD1 (5 bases). This CDR3 region has 13 residues. Germline V gene data show CDR1 as SGHRS and CDR2 as YFSETQ. V gave up 5 bases and J gave up 3 bases, with 9 bases separating them. CDR3 bases: TGCGCCAGCAGTTCCGGGGGTGGAAACACCATATATTTT. It encodes CASSSGGGNTIYF.

The gene calls are TRBV19 and TRBJ2-3; 11 nucleotides match TRBD2. CDR3 size: 20 residues. The J segment lost 2 bases and the V segment lost 0 bases, leaving 13 bases of the junction unmatched. Per the germline V gene, CDR1 is LNHDA and CDR2 is SQIVND (reference sequence). In nucleotides, the CDR3 is TGTGCCAGTAGTATAGATTCTAGCGGGGGGACTAACCCTACCACAGATACGCAGTATTTT. It is translated as CASSIDSSGGTNPTTDTQYF.

The genes are TRBV5-1 and TRBJ2-3; TRBD1 agrees at 7 bases. Per germline, CDR1 SGHRS and CDR2 YFSETQ. CDR3 size: 14 residues. V was pared by 5 bases and J by 2 bases, with 5 bases of the junction left unmatched. CDR3 region: CASSYDRATDTQYF. For the CDR3, the DNA is TGCGCCAGCAGTTACGACAGGGCCACAGATACGCAGTATTTT.

In regard to this clone: Other DNA variants within this sample encode the same CDR3. The rearrangement joins TRBV2 to TRBJ2-5, with 9 bases lining up with TRBD2. V shed 6 bases and J 5 bases; nucleotides not matched to a gene: 1. The CDR3 is 12 residues long. Germline CDR1 is SNHLY and CDR2 is FYNNEI. CDR3: CASSGLAETQYF. Here the CDR3 DNA reads TGTGCCAGCAGCGGACTAGCGGAGACCCAGTACTTC. The full variable domain, with the rest looked up from reference TRBV2 and TRBJ2-5, is EPEVTQTPSHQVTQMGQEVILRCVPISNHLYFYWYRQILGQKVEFLVSFYNNEISEKSEIFDDQFSVERPDGSNFTLKIRSTKLEDSAMYFCASSGLAETQYFGPGTRLLVL.

This rearrangement joins TRBV5-1 to TRBJ1-1; D remains ambiguous. Germline-derived CDR1 and CDR2 are SGHRS and YFSETQ. The V end was cut by 2 bases, the J end by 0 bases, with 8 bases between. The CDR3 runs to 14 residues. This CDR3 is CASSFNSMNTEAFF. Written as DNA, the CDR3 is TGCGCCAGCAGCTTTAATTCTATGAACACTGAAGCTTTCTTT.

This chain connects TRBV6-5 to TRBJ2-1, with 8 bases lining up with TRBD2. Germline assignment: CDR1 MNHEY and CDR2 SVGAGI. The V and J ends lost 2 bases and 9 bases, in that order; junction bases with no gene match: 9. The CDR3 sequence is 15 residues long. CDR3 residues: CASSYHGGAMSEQFF. The CDR3, as DNA: TGTGCCAGCAGTTACCACGGGGGGGCGATGTCTGAGCAGTTCTTC.

The chain has TRBV25-1 and TRBJ1-1; 7 nucleotides match TRBD1. The CDR3 sequence is 16 residues long. J lost 5 bases, V lost 4 bases, and 13 bases had no gene match. Looked up from germline, CDR1 is MGHDK and CDR2 is SYGVNS. The CDR3 sequence: CASSGLDREEETEAFF. Here the CDR3 DNA reads TGTGCCAGCAGTGGACTCGACAGGGAGGAGGAAACTGAAGCTTTCTTT.

The V and J genes are TRBV30 and TRBJ1-6, with a possible D match to TRBD1 (5 bases). This CDR3 comprises 13 residues. The germline V gene encodes CDR1 GTSNPN and CDR2 SVGIG (reference sequence). CDR3 region: CALGGSYNSPLHF. CDR3 in DNA: TGTGCATTGGGGGGGTCCTATAATTCACCCCTCCACTTT. The variable domain in full, with the rest retrieved from reference TRBV30 and TRBJ1-6, is SQTIHQWPATLVQPVGSPLSLECTVEGTSNPNLYWYRQAAGRGLQLLFYSVGIGQISSEVPQNLSASRPQDRQFILSSKKLLLSDSGFYLCALGGSYNSPLHFGNGTRLTVT.